One sample yielded the 23 T cell receptor beta chains listed below, sequenced in a study of blood T cells in healthy people across ages. Primers used in a second PCR of roughly 6 to 12 cycles were a sample-barcoded 5' primer and a J-beta primer mix. TCRdb re-analysed the 5' RACE reads in MiXCR, keeping a single row per CDR3 protein. The sample records 750,000 to 1,000,000 distinct CDR3 sequences, roughly 28% being singletons. These records were also assigned to another study, of T cells of mothers and their children.

Sequencing used blood. Receptors were obtained from a woman aged 35 to 49 in good health.

This clonotype was recorded at least ten times. V is TRBV20-1 and J is TRBJ1-2; 9 bases map to TRBD1. The germline CDR1 and CDR2 sequences are DFQATT and SNEGSKA (reference sequence). The CDR3 is 18 residues long. Unmatched junction bases numbered 22, after V lost 7 bases and J lost 4 bases. CDR3 sequence: CSVPTSETGGLSGYGYTF. The DNA for the CDR3 is TGCAGTGTTCCCACCTCCGAGACAGGGGGGCTTTCCGGCTATGGCTACACCTTC.

Only a few counts were recorded for this clonotype. V gene TRBV5-1 combines with J gene TRBJ1-2, with D possibly matching TRBD1 (6 bases). CDR1 SGHRS and CDR2 YFSETQ come from the germline V gene. The CDR3 totals 15 residues. The V end was cut by 4 bases, the J end by 0 bases, with 13 bases between. The CDR3 region has the DNA TGCGCCAGCAGCCCGAGGGGGGACACTAACTATGGCTACACCTTC. Its protein product is CASSPRGDTNYGYTF.

The sample holds many counts of this clonotype. The V and J genes are TRBV6-2 or TRBV6-3 and TRBJ2-4, with D tentatively TRBD2 (5 bases). CDR3 length equals 14 residues. The V gene lost 7 bases and the J gene lost 2 bases, with 12 bases spanning the gap. Per the germline V gene, CDR1 is MNHEY and CDR2 is SVGEGT. This chain's CDR3 is CASTPDGTKNIQYF. CDR3 nucleotide sequence: TGTGCCAGCACTCCCGACGGGACCAAAAACATTCAGTACTTC.

This clonotype occurred a few times. V usage is TRBV9 and J usage is TRBJ2-4; weak D call: TRBD1 (6 bases). The length of the CDR3 is 15 residues. Germline values: CDR1 SGDLS, CDR2 YYNGEE. Between the trimmed V and J ends, which lost 3 bases and 13 bases, there was a span of 23 bases. CDR3 DNA: TGTGCCAGCAGCGAACAGGGAACGTCCTACAATGAGCAGTACTTC. Residues: CASSEQGTSYNEQYF.

This clonotype was seen more than once but under ten times. The V call is TRBV20-1, the J call TRBJ1-2, with D maybe TRBD1 (6 bases). V lost 1 base, J lost 4 bases, and 19 bases lay in between. Germline lookup yields CDR1 DFQATT and CDR2 SNEGSKA (reference sequence). This CDR3 contains 16 residues. CDR3: CSARGGPDRSSYGYTF. DNA of the CDR3: TGCAGTGCTAGAGGGGGGCCAGATCGATCTAGCTATGGCTACACCTTC.

About this clonotype itself: The missing conserved phenylalanine or tryptophan at the end of this CDR3 makes a read error likely. The chain couples TRBV5-1 to TRBJ2-7, with TRBD2 matching 10 bases. The DNA end favors TRBJ2-5, so the J call may be wrong. The CDR3 loop spans 16 amino acids. Germline CDR1 SGHRS, CDR2 YFSETQ. The CDR3 loop reads CASSLGLTSGEETQYC. The CDR3 nucleotides read TGCGCCAGCAGCTTGGGCCTCACTAGCGGGGAAGAGACCCAGTACTGC.

The V and J genes are TRBV12-3 or TRBV12-4 and TRBJ2-5; D is unresolved. With 8 bases removed from V and 2 bases from J, the gap between germline ends came to 15 bases. CDR3 length equals 14 residues. This CDR3 is CASSNIPAQETQYF. The CDR3 nucleotides read TGTGCCAGCTCTAATATCCCGGCTCAAGAGACCCAGTACTTC.

In this sample, this clonotype turned up a few times. The chain combines TRBV6-6 with TRBJ1-5; D not certain. The germline V and J ends were trimmed by 3 bases and 3 bases, with 6 bases remaining between them. Germline V gene data show CDR1 as MNHNY and CDR2 as SVGAGI (reference sequence). This CDR3 is 13 amino acids long. CDR3 coding DNA: TGTGCCAGCAGTTATACGGTCAATCAGCCCCAGCATTTT. It yields the protein CASSYTVNQPQHF.

The chain recombines TRBV7-3 with TRBJ1-2, with D uncertain. V lost 2 bases to trimming and J lost 7 bases, with 11 bases between them. This CDR3 is built from 13 residues. Germline V gene lookup returns CDR1 SGHTA and CDR2 FQGTGA. CDR3 sequence: CASSLYRDPGYTF. The CDR3 region has the DNA TGTGCCAGCAGCTTATACCGAGATCCTGGCTACACCTTC.

This clonotype showed up many times. The chain carries TRBV27 and TRBJ2-5, with 9 bases aligning to TRBD1. Germline trimming cut 8 bases from V and 6 bases from J; bases unmatched to any gene: 10. The CDR3 loop spans 14 amino acids. Germline-derived CDR1 and CDR2 are MNHEY and SMNVEV (reference sequence). CDR3 bases: TGTGCCAGCTCGTCCCCGGACAGGGGAAAGACCCAGTACTTC. As protein: CASSSPDRGKTQYF.

This rearrangement joins TRBV20-1 to TRBJ2-1, with D possibly TRBD2 on 6 matching bases. V lost 3 bases, J lost 13 bases, and 28 bases lay in between. This CDR3 has 16 residues. Germline CDR1 is DFQATT and CDR2 is SNEGSKA (reference sequence). The CDR3 coding sequence is TGCAGTGCTAGGGGAGGATCAGATAGGAGCCAAGAGACCCAGTTCTTC. Its translation is CSARGGSDRSQETQFF.

The CDR3, as DNA: TGCGCCAGCAGCGAAGTCCCCATCCTTGGGACCGGGGAGCTGTTTTTT. It is translated as CASSEVPILGTGELFF. The chain is built from TRBV5-1 and TRBJ2-2; D is ambiguous. The length of the CDR3 is 16 residues. Germline-derived CDR1 and CDR2 are SGHRS and YFSETQ. V gave up 4 bases and J gave up 5 bases, with 18 bases separating them.

This clonotype was counted at least ten times. The chain links TRBV5-1 to TRBJ2-7, with D maybe TRBD2 (6 bases). Trimming stripped 4 bases from V and 4 bases from J, with 9 bases between. CDR1 SGHRS and CDR2 YFSETQ come from the germline V gene. The CDR3 extends over 12 amino acids. The CDR3 nucleotides read TGCGCCAGCAGCGCGGACTATTACGAGCAGTACTTC. This codes for CASSADYYEQYF.

This clonotype appeared a few times. A clone one base away is much larger, so this may be a read error. The V and J genes are TRBV3-1 and TRBJ1-2; no clear D gene. CDR1 is LGHDT and CDR2 is YNNKEL in the germline V gene (reference sequence). CDR3 length: 14 residues. The CDR3 here is CASNQEVSNYGYTF. In DNA form, the CDR3 reads TGTGCCAGCAACCAAGAGGTTTCCAACTATGGCTACACCTTC. The full variable domain, with the rest looked up from reference TRBV3-1 and TRBJ1-2, is DTAVSQTPKYLVTQMGNDKSIKCEQNLGHDTMYWYKQDSKKFLKIMFSYNNKELIINETVPNRFSPKSPDKAHLNLHINSLELGDSAVYFCASNQEVSNYGYTFGSGTRLTVV.

This chain connects TRBV5-1 to TRBJ2-1; D is perhaps TRBD2 (5 bases). V lost 0 bases and J 3 bases, leaving 13 bases between the germline ends. The CDR3 extends over 16 amino acids. Germline CDR1 and CDR2: SGHRS and YFSETQ. CDR3 bases: TGCGCCAGCAGCTTGGGGGCGGGCGCGGACTACAATGAGCAGTTCTTC. Protein product: CASSLGAGADYNEQFF.

The rearrangement joins TRBV29-1 to TRBJ2-2, with 8 bases identical to TRBD1. The J segment lost 6 bases and the V segment lost 0 bases, leaving 9 bases of the junction unmatched. This CDR3 spans 16 amino acids. The germline CDR1 and CDR2 sequences are SQVTM and ANQGSEA. CDR3 amino acids: CSVEDPVQGGAGELFF. The CDR3 DNA reads TGCAGCGTTGAAGATCCGGTACAGGGGGGAGCCGGGGAGCTGTTTTTT.

J is TRBJ2-1 and V is TRBV9; 7 bases agree with TRBD2. CDR3 length: 14 amino acids. Per the germline V gene, CDR1 is SGDLS and CDR2 is YYNGEE. V shed 0 bases and J 13 bases; nucleotides not matched to a gene: 10. CDR3 DNA sequence: TGTGCCAGCAGCGTAGCGGCGGGGGAAGAGACCCAGTTCTTC. It is translated as CASSVAAGEETQFF.

The chain joins TRBV12-3 or TRBV12-4 to TRBJ2-1; tentative D call: TRBD1 (6 bases). The ends were cut back, 3 bases at V and 5 bases at J, with 11 bases in the middle. The CDR3 has 14 amino acids. CDR3 DNA: TGTGCCAGCAGTTTGCCTTCAGGGGACAATGAGCAGTTCTTC. This translates into CASSLPSGDNEQFF.

A remark on this clonotype: The germline gene is not matched at one end of the junction; a read error may be the cause. This sequence joins TRBV11-2 and TRBJ1-1, with D tentatively TRBD1 (5 bases). Germline V gene lookup returns CDR1 SGHAT and CDR2 FQNNGV. The CDR3 spans 14 residues. In DNA form, the CDR3 reads TGTGTCAGCAGCTTAGATCGGGGGAGCACTGAAGCTTTCTTT. Its protein is CVSSLDRGSTEAFF.

A few counts support this clonotype. A read error may account for a junction end that differs from germline. The CDR3 protein is CASSPEGDVNDGYTF. Here the CDR3 DNA reads TGTGCCAGCAGCCCAGAGGGAGACGTTAACGATGGCTACACCTTC. The chain has TRBV13 and TRBJ1-2; D is unclear. The CDR3 loop spans 15 amino acids. Germline V gene data show CDR1 as PRHDT and CDR2 as FYEKMQ (reference sequence).

This clonotype was observed many times. The J gene is TRBJ2-1, the V gene TRBV18; perhaps TRBD1 as D (5 bases). The germline V gene encodes CDR1 KGHSH and CDR2 LQKENI. This CDR3 has 16 residues. The V end was cut by 3 bases, the J end by 2 bases, with 14 bases between. CDR3 nucleotide sequence: TGTGCCAGCTCACCTTCACCAGGGCGGACCTACAATGAGCAGTTCTTC. Protein: CASSPSPGRTYNEQFF. The whole variable domain, remainder taken from reference TRBV18 and TRBJ2-1, is NAGVMQNPRHLVRRRGQEARLRCSPMKGHSHVYWYRQLPEEGLKFMVYLQKENIIDESGMPKERFSAEFPKEGPSILRIQQVVRGDSAAYFCASSPSPGRTYNEQFFGPGTRLTVL.

The table lists this clonotype with many counts. The chain recombines TRBV10-3 with TRBJ1-5; 7 bases agree with TRBD1. With V trimmed by 6 bases and J by 0 bases, 11 bases remained unmatched. CDR1 ENHRY and CDR2 SYGVKD come from the germline V gene. The CDR3 is 17 amino acids. The CDR3 coding sequence is TGTGCCATCAGAACCCCGGGACAGTCTGATAGCAATCAGCCCCAGCATTTT. Translating gives CAIRTPGQSDSNQPQHF.

This clonotype showed up just a few times. The rearrangement uses TRBV27 and TRBJ2-5; perhaps TRBD2 as D (7 bases). Trimming took off 5 bases at V and 0 bases at J, with 22 bases between the two ends. CDR3 length equals 18 residues. Germline assignment: CDR1 MNHEY and CDR2 SMNVEV (reference sequence). CDR3 protein: CASSPGGWRGPDQETQYF. CDR3 bases: TGTGCCAGCAGTCCAGGAGGATGGCGGGGGCCAGACCAAGAGACCCAGTACTTC.